Described below is a single TCR beta chain sequence and its context. Its antigen is undetermined. This record comes from a study of cytomegalovirus exposure and HLA in healthy donors. For the study at large: An analysis done earlier identified around 100 million unique TCR beta sequences from about 180 million T cells. About 82 million unique TCRs from HLA-typed donors were held in an early release of data.

Study results and limitations: Later work found most CMV-associated TCR beta chains apparently HLA-restricted.

Amplification used 60 Vbeta primers and 13 Jbeta primers. Profiling relied on immunoSEQ multiplex PCR, and the TCRdb table lists in-frame clones only, not all of them. The sample has more than 130,000 clones, 80% seen once; the top ten hold around 4.9%. Donors counted as nominally healthy when sampled, yet unrecorded immune exposures were likely. The CDR3 totals 13 residues. The ends were cut back, 10 bases at V and 8 bases at J, with 20 bases in the middle. CDR1 and CDR2 from the germline V gene are MDHEN and SYDVKM. V is TRBV28 and J is TRBJ2-5; maybe TRBD2 (6 bases). This receptor was identified in a male donor in good health and CMV-seronegative. The material sequenced was PBMCs. The CDR3 loop reads CATLGRPEGTQYF. In DNA form, the CDR3 reads TGTGCCACACTGGGGAGGCCCGAAGGCACCCAGTACTTC. Full variable domain (outside the CDR3, taken from reference TRBV28 and TRBJ2-5): DVKVTQSSRYLVKRTGEKVFLECVQDMDHENMFWYRQDPGLGLRLIYFSYDVKMKEKGDIPEGYSVSREKKERFSLILESASTNQTSMYLCATLGRPEGTQYFGPGTRLLVL.